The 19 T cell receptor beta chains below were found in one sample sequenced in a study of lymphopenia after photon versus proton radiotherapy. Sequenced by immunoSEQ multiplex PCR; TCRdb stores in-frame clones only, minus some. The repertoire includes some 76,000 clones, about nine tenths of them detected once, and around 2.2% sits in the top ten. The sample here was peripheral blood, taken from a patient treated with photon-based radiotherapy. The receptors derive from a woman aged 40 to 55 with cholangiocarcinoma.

The chain's CDR3 is CASTLTGSNSLPYEQYF. CDR3 sequence (DNA): TGTGCCAGCACCTTGACAGGGTCTAACAGCTTACCCTACGAGCAGTACTTC. The chain joins TRBV7-9 to TRBJ2-7; 7 bases agree with TRBD1. The CDR3 runs 17 residues. The J segment lost 2 bases and the V segment lost 7 bases, leaving 17 bases of the junction unmatched. CDR1 is SEHNR and CDR2 is FQNEAQ in the germline V gene (reference sequence).

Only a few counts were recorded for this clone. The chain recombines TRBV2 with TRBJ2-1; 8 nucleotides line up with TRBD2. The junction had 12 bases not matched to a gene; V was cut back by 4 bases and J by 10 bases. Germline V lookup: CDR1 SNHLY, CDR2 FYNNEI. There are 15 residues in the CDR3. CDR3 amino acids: CASSVGTRAGREQFF. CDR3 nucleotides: TGTGCCAGCAGTGTCGGGACTAGAGCCGGACGGGAGCAGTTCTTC. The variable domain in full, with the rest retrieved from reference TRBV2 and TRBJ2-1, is EPEVTQTPSHQVTQMGQEVILRCVPISNHLYFYWYRQILGQKVEFLVSFYNNEISEKSEIFDDQFSVERPDGSNFTLKIRSTKLEDSAMYFCASSVGTRAGREQFFGPGTRLTVL.

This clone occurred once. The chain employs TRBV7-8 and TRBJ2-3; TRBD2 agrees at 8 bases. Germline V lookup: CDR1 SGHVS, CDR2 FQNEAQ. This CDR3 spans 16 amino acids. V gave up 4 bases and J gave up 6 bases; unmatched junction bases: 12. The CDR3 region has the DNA TGTGCCAGCAGCTCCCCGGCGGGAACGGGGGGGGATACGCAGTATTTT. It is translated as CASSSPAGTGGDTQYF.

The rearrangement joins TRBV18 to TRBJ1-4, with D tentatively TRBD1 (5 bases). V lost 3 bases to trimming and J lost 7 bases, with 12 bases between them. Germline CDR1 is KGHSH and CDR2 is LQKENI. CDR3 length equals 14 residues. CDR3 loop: CASSPSGFGEKLFF. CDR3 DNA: TGTGCCAGCTCACCCTCAGGGTTTGGTGAAAAACTGTTTTTT.

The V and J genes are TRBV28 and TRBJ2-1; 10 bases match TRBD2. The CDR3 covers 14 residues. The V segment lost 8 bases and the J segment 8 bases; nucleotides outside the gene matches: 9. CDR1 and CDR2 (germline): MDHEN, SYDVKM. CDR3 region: CASPPSGSQDEQFF. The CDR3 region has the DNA TGTGCCAGCCCCCCTAGCGGGAGTCAAGATGAGCAGTTCTTC.

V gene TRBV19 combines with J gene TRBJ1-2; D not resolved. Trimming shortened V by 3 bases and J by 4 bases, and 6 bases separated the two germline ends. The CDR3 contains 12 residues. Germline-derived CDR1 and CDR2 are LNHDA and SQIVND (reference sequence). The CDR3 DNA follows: TGTGCCAGTAGTATCACGGGCTATGGCTACACCTTC. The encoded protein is CASSITGYGYTF.

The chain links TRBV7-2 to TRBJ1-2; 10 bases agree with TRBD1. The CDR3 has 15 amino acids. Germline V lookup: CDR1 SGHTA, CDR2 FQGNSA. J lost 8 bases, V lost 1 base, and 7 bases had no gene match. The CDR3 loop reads CASSLEGGTGDGYTF. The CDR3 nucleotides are TGTGCCAGCAGCTTAGAGGGTGGGACAGGGGACGGCTACACCTTC.

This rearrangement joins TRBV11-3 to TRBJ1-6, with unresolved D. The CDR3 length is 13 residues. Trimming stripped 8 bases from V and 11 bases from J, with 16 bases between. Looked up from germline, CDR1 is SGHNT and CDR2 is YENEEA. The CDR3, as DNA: TGTGCCAGCTCCCGGGAAGGGCGGCCACCCCTCCACTTT. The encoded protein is CASSREGRPPLHF. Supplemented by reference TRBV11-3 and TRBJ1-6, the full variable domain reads EAGVVQSPRYKIIEKKQPVAFWCNPISGHNTLYWYLQNLGQGPELLIRYENEEAVDDSQLPKDRFSAERLKGVDSTLKIQPAELGDSAVYLCASSREGRPPLHFGNGTRLTVT.

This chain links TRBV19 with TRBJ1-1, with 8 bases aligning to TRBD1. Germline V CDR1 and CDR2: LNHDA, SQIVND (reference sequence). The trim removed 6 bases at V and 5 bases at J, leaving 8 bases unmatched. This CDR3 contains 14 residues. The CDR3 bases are TGTGCCAGTAGCCTGACAGGGGAGGGGACTGAAGCTTTCTTT. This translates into CASSLTGEGTEAFF.

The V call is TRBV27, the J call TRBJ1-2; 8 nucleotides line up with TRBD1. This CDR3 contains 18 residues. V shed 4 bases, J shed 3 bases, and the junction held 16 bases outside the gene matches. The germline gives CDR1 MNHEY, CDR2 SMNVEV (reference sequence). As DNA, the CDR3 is TGTGCCAGCAGTTCCTTAGCACAGGGGGGCTTAGGGGACTATGGCTACACCTTC. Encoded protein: CASSSLAQGGLGDYGYTF.

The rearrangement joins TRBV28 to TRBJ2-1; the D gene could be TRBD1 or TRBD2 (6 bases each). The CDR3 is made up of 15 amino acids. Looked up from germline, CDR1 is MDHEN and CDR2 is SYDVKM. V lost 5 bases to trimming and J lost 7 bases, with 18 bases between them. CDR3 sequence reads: CASSPGGRQGNEQFF. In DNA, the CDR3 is TGTGCCAGCAGTCCTGGGGGGCGTCAAGGAAATGAGCAGTTCTTC.

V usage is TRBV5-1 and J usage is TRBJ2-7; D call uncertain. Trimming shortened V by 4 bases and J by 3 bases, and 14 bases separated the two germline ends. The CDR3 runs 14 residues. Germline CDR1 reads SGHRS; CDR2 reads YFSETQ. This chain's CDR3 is CASSLYYSGYEQYF. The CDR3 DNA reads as TGCGCCAGCAGCCTCTATTACTCGGGCTACGAGCAGTACTTC.

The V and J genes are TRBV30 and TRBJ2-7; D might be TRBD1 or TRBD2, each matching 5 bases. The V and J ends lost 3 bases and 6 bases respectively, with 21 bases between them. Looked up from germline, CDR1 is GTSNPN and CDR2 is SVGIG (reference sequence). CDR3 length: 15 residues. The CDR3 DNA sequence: TGTGCCTGGAGCCCCGGGGCTTCCTCTCTTGTCGAGCAGTACTTC. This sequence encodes CAWSPGASSLVEQYF.

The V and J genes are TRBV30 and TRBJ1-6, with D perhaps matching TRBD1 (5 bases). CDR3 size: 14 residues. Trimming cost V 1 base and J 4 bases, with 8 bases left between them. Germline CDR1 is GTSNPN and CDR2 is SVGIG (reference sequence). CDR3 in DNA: TGTGCCTGGAGTGGCAGGGCGTATAATTCACCCCTCCACTTT. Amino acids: CAWSGRAYNSPLHF.

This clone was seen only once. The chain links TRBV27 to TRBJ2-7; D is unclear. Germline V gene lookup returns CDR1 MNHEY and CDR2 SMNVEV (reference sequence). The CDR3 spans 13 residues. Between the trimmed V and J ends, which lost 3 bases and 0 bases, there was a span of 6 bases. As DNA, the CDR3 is TGTGCCAGCAGTTTTGCCGCCTCCTACGAGCAGTACTTC. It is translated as CASSFAASYEQYF.

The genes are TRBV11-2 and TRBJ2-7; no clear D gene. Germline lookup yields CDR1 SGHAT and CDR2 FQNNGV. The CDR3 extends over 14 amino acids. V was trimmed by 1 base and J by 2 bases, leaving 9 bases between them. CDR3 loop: CASSLARVPYEQYF. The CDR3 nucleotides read TGTGCCAGCAGCTTAGCTAGGGTACCCTACGAGCAGTACTTC.

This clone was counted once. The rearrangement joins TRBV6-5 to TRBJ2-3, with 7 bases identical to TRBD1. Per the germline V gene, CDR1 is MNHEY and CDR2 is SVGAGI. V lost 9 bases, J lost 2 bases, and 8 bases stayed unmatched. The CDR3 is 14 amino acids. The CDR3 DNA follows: TGTGCCAGTGGGTTGGGACAGATCACAGATACGCAGTATTTT. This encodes CASGLGQITDTQYF.

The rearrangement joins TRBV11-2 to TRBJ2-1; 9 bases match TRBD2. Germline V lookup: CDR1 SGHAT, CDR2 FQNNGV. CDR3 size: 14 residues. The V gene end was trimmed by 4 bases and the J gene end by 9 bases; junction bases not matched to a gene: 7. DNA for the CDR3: TGTGCCAGCAGCTCAGCGGGGGGAAGGATTGAGCAGTTCTTC. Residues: CASSSAGGRIEQFF.

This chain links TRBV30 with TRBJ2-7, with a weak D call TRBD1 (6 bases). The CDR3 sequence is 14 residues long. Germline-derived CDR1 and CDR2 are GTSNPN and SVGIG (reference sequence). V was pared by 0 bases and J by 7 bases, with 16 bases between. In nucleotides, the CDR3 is TGTGCCTGGAGTGTACAGGGTCGGCGTTATGAGCAGTACTTC. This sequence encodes CAWSVQGRRYEQYF.